This is a list of T cell receptor beta chains from one sample in a study of cytomegalovirus exposure and HLA in healthy donors. Using immunoSEQ multiplex PCR, the repertoire was profiled, and TCRdb retains in-frame clones only, with some absent. This sample has roughly 170,000 clones, with around 86% found just once. The sequencing sample was made of PBMCs. The source is a man between 45 and 60 years old in good health and CMV-seronegative. CDR3s include the opening cysteine and the closing phenylalanine or tryptophan. The order of the fields is D gene, J gene, V gene, CDR3 protein. A D gene is named only where the DNA matches it firmly.

NA TRBJ1-1 TRBV6-5 CASSYSIHPGDTEAFF
TRBD1 TRBJ2-1 TRBV7-9 CASSLDRVGKDEQFF
TRBD2 TRBJ2-2 TRBV7-2 CASSFAGASGGNTGELFF
TRBD2 TRBJ2-7 TRBV2 CASSRSGGYEQYF
NA TRBJ2-5 TRBV21-1 CASTPKAQRGEQETQYF
NA TRBJ1-4 TRBV6-1 CASRRGGNEKLFF
TRBD2 TRBJ2-1 TRBV6-5 CASSYSAGVGYNEQFF
TRBD1 TRBJ1-2 TRBV19 CASRTGFYGYTF
TRBD2 TRBJ2-7 TRBV6-1 CASYRGGGGEQYF
TRBD2 TRBJ2-5 TRBV5-6 CASSAFSGSLETQYF
NA TRBJ1-2 TRBV7-9 CASSFYASNYGYTF
TRBD1 TRBJ1-1 TRBV11-2 CASSSRQGVRTEAFF
NA TRBJ2-2 TRBV25-1 CASRGQGNTGELFF
NA TRBJ1-2 TRBV25-1 CASSELTAYTF
NA TRBJ2-7 TRBV18 CASSPFQGGNYEQYF
NA TRBJ2-7 TRBV7-9 CSSSLTAYEQYF
NA TRBJ1-1 TRBV29-1 CSVLPGGVNTEAFF
NA TRBJ1-6 TRBV6-5 CASSPQGVENSPLHF
NA TRBJ1-2 TRBV4-3 CASSQDGGRIYGYTF
NA TRBJ2-1 TRBV19 CASSMWGANEQFF
TRBD2 TRBJ2-3 TRBV7-2 CASSLAFSGSPGGDTQYF
TRBD2 TRBJ2-3 TRBV5-5 CASGGLAGALRTGDTQYF
TRBD1 TRBJ2-5 TRBV7-2 CASSTRQGTTQETQYF
TRBD2 TRBJ2-1 TRBV11-2 CASSSLAGSSYNEQFF
TRBD2 TRBJ2-7 TRBV4-3 CASSFSGSTYEQYF
NA TRBJ1-5 TRBV5-4 CASSLGGGLIGDQPQHF
TRBD2 TRBJ2-7 TRBV9 CASSVGVLAVSYEQYF
TRBD1 TRBJ2-3 TRBV10-3 CAISDPGQGGTDTQYF
TRBD1 TRBJ2-7 TRBV7-2 CASSYGTGAYEQYF
TRBD1 TRBJ1-1 TRBV6-6 CASRIDRGMNTEAFF
NA TRBJ2-7 TRBV7-8 CASSLIDSYEQYF
NA TRBJ2-3 TRBV5-4 CASSLRSGRDTDTQYF
TRBD1 TRBJ2-7 TRBV4-1 CASSQGGDRGSYEQYF
TRBD1 TRBJ2-7 TRBV6-5 CASSYYRTGSEQYF
TRBD1 TRBJ1-3 TRBV5-1 CASSYTGTGQAGNTIYF
TRBD2 TRBJ2-3 TRBV19 CASKRASGRDTQYF
NA TRBJ1-1 TRBV11-2 CASSFISLRVGEAFF
NA TRBJ1-4 TRBV4-3 CASSPGPEDEKLFF
NA TRBJ1-4 TRBV30 CAWSTGGLKEKLFF